A selection of T cell receptor beta chains follows, all from one sample in a study of T cell responses to AZD1222 COVID-19 vaccine. Generated by immunoSEQ multiplex PCR, the TCRdb table keeps only in-frame clones and is missing some. Among over 85,000 clones listed, almost 90% were seen once. The source material was peripheral blood, sampled 28 days after the second AZD1222 dose. The source is an adult who received the AZD1222 COVID-19 vaccine. Each CDR3 is given with its conserved first and last residue. A D gene is named only where the DNA matches it firmly. Only some rows state a clone size, as once, few, many or a class for expanded clones.

>-|TRBV3-1/TRBV3-2|TRBD2|TRBJ2-3|16
TGTGCCAGCAGCCAAGTTTTAGCGGGAGGGACAGATACGCAGTATTTT
CASSQVLAGGTDTQYF
>-|TRBV18|TRBD1|TRBJ2-1|15
TGTGCCAGCTCACCGGGACAGGGGGCGTACAATGAGCAGTTCTTC
CASSPGQGAYNEQFF
>once|TRBV30|-|TRBJ2-7|16
TGTGCCTGGGCGATGACGCGCCTGCCGCTTTCCTACGAGCAGTACTTC
CAWAMTRLPLSYEQYF
>-|TRBV5-1|TRBD1|TRBJ1-6|16
TGCGCCAGCAGCCCGCAACCGACAGGGGACAATTCACCCCTCCACTTT
CASSPQPTGDNSPLHF
>-|TRBV11-2|TRBD2|TRBJ2-1|19
TGTGCCAGCAGCTTGGGACTAGCGGGAGGGCCCTTGTCCTACAATGAGCAGTTCTTC
CASSLGLAGGPLSYNEQFF
>-|TRBV5-6|-|TRBJ2-3|15
TGTGCCAGCAGCTCCAGGACCCGTCGGGGTGATACGCAGTATTTT
CASSSRTRRGDTQYF
>-|TRBV19|TRBD2|TRBJ2-7|15
TGTGCCAGTAGTATAGATCTAGCGGGGCCCTACGAGCAGTACTTC
CASSIDLAGPYEQYF
>-|TRBV29-1|TRBD1|TRBJ2-5|12
TGCAGCGTCCAGGGGGCCGCTGAGACCCAGTACTTC
CSVQGAAETQYF
>-|TRBV30|-|TRBJ1-1|14
TGTGCCTGGAGTGTGACAGTCTTGAACACTGAAGCTTTCTTT
CAWSVTVLNTEAFF
>-|TRBV9|-|TRBJ1-4|15
TGTGCCAGCAGCTCATATAGGGAGGCGCGAGAAAAACTGTTTTTT
CASSSYREAREKLFF
>once|TRBV11-2|TRBD2|TRBJ2-3|12
TGTGCCAGCAGACCTAGCGGAAATACGCAGTATTTT
CASRPSGNTQYF
>-|TRBV12-3/TRBV12-4|-|TRBJ2-3|13
TGTGCCAGCAGTTTAAGCCCTTCGGTTACGCAGTATTTT
CASSLSPSVTQYF
>-|TRBV12-3/TRBV12-4|-|TRBJ1-2|12
TGTGCCAGCAGTTTTGTCAACCGAGGCTACACCTTC
CASSFVNRGYTF
>-|TRBV19|TRBD1|TRBJ2-3|15
TGTGCCAGTAGTATTTTGGGACAGGGTCTAGATACGCAGTATTTT
CASSILGQGLDTQYF
>-|TRBV7-6|-|TRBJ1-1|14
TGTGCCAGCAGCCTAAGGGGACCGAACACTGAAGCTTTCTTT
CASSLRGPNTEAFF
>few|TRBV28|TRBD2|TRBJ2-1|16
TGTGCCAGCAGTTCCCCCTCGGGGGGGAAGGAAAATGAGCAGTTCTTC
CASSSPSGGKENEQFF
>-|TRBV12-5|-|TRBJ2-2|17
TGTGCTAGTGGTTTGGTAGAATCTTGGGAGAACACCGGGGAGCTGTTTTTT
CASGLVESWENTGELFF
>-|TRBV6-5|TRBD1|TRBJ1-1|15
TGTGCCAGCAGTTACCGGGACAGGGGATACACTGAAGCTTTCTTT
CASSYRDRGYTEAFF
>-|TRBV3-1/TRBV3-2|-|TRBJ2-3|12
TGTGCCAGCACGAGCTCGGGAGATACGCAGTATTTT
CASTSSGDTQYF
>-|TRBV18|-|TRBJ2-7|15
TGTGCCAGCTCCCCGGGCAGGGTGGGAAGCTACGAGCAGTACTTC
CASSPGRVGSYEQYF
>-|TRBV28|-|TRBJ2-7|13
TGTGCCAGCGAGGGACCCGGCCTCTACGAGCAGTACTTC
CASEGPGLYEQYF
>-|TRBV3-1/TRBV3-2|-|TRBJ1-2|15
TGTGCCAGCAGCCAAGAGGGGCGAGGGGGAGATGGCTACACCTTC
CASSQEGRGGDGYTF
>-|TRBV7-9|-|TRBJ2-2|13
TGTGCCGGATTCGGAGAATACGCCGGGGAGCTGTTTTTT
CAGFGEYAGELFF
>once|TRBV7-2|-|TRBJ1-5|12
TGTGCCAGCAGCCCACCAGGGAAGCCCCAGCATTTT
CASSPPGKPQHF
>-|TRBV28|TRBD1|TRBJ1-5|15
TGTGCCAGCAGTTTCCACGGACAGGGTGGGCAGCCCCAGCATTTT
CASSFHGQGGQPQHF
>-|TRBV6-5|TRBD1|TRBJ1-1|14
TGTGCCAGCAGACCGGGACAGGGGGCAGCTGAAGCTTTCTTT
CASRPGQGAAEAFF
>-|TRBV7-2|TRBD1|TRBJ2-1|17
TGTGCCAGCAGCCCACCGATGGGACAGGGGGGATGGAATGAGCAGTTCTTC
CASSPPMGQGGWNEQFF
>-|TRBV6-5|TRBD2|TRBJ2-7|15
TGTGCCAGCAGACTAGCGGGAGCGGGTTCCTACGAGCAGTACTTC
CASRLAGAGSYEQYF
>-|TRBV7-2|TRBD2|TRBJ2-7|13
TGTGCCAGCAGCTCTAGCGGACGCTACGAGCAGTACTTC
CASSSSGRYEQYF
>-|TRBV3-1/TRBV3-2|-|TRBJ1-2|14
TGTGCCAGCAGCCAAGCTTCGGGGGATACCGGCTACACCTTC
CASSQASGDTGYTF
>once|TRBV4-1|TRBD1|TRBJ2-5|14
TGCGCCAGCAGCCTGGGACAGTTACAAGAGACCCAGTACTTC
CASSLGQLQETQYF
>-|TRBV30|-|TRBJ2-7|12
TGTGCCTGGAGTGATGTCGACTTACTTCAGTACTTC
CAWSDVDLLQYF
>-|TRBV9|TRBD2|TRBJ2-7|14
TGTGCCAGCAGCGTTGGGGCGGGAGCCTACGAGCAGTACTTC
CASSVGAGAYEQYF
>-|TRBV6-4|-|TRBJ2-2|13
TGTGCCAGCAGTGACGGCAACACCGGGGAGCTGTTTTTT
CASSDGNTGELFF
>-|TRBV30|TRBD1|TRBJ1-1|15
TGTGCCTACCATCGTGGGGACAGGGGGTCGGCTGAAGCTTTCTTT
CAYHRGDRGSAEAFF
>-|TRBV3-1/TRBV3-2|TRBD2|TRBJ2-7|14
TGTGCCAGCAGCCAAGATCTTACTAGCGGGCCGAGAAACTTC
CASSQDLTSGPRNF
>-|TRBV10-1|TRBD1|TRBJ1-2|15
TGCGCCAGCAGTGAGTCGACAGGGAGTAACTATGGCTACACCTTC
CASSESTGSNYGYTF
>-|TRBV3-1/TRBV3-2|TRBD2|TRBJ2-2|16
TGTGCCAGCAGCCAAGATGAGCGGGGGCGGGCCGGGGAGCTGTTTTTT
CASSQDERGRAGELFF
>-|TRBV19|-|TRBJ1-5|15
TGTGCCAGTAGTATCTGGCAGGGAGGCAATCAGCCCCAGCATTTT
CASSIWQGGNQPQHF
>-|TRBV4-2|-|TRBJ1-3|17
TGTGCCAGCAGCCGAGATCCCAACAGGCACTCTGGAAACACCATATATTTT
CASSRDPNRHSGNTIYF
>-|TRBV24-1|-|TRBJ1-2|14
TGTGCCACCAGTGATTCGAGGGCTAACTATGGCTACACCTTC
CATSDSRANYGYTF
>-|TRBV5-6|-|TRBJ1-1|13
TGTGCCAGCAGCTTGGGGGGTGCCCCTGAAGCTTTCTTT
CASSLGGAPEAFF
>-|TRBV19|-|TRBJ1-5|13
TGTGCCAGTAGTATAATGGGTAAACAGCCCCAGCATTTT
CASSIMGKQPQHF
>-|TRBV19|TRBD2|TRBJ2-7|17
TGTGCCAGTAGTATAAAGGGGACTAGCGGGTCTGCCTACGAGCAGTACTTC
CASSIKGTSGSAYEQYF
>-|TRBV28|-|TRBJ1-4|15
TGTGCCAGCAGTTTAATGGGCAGACCTAATGAAAAACTGTTTTTT
CASSLMGRPNEKLFF
>once|TRBV5-1|-|TRBJ2-7|14
TGCGCCAGCAGTCTAGACTCCCAACTCTACGAGCAGTACTTC
CASSLDSQLYEQYF
>-|TRBV5-4|TRBD1|TRBJ1-1|15
TGTGCCAGCAGCGGGGGACAGGGGTTGAACACTGAAGCTTTCTTT
CASSGGQGLNTEAFF
>-|TRBV9|-|TRBJ1-1|14
TGTGCCAGCAGCGGACTACCGGGGAACACTGAAGCTTTCTTT
CASSGLPGNTEAFF
>-|TRBV4-1|-|TRBJ2-3|15
TGCGCCAGCAGCCAAGATTTCGTTTCCACAGATACGCAGTATTTT
CASSQDFVSTDTQYF
>-|TRBV28|TRBD1|TRBJ2-2|17
TGTGCCAGCAGTTTTTTCGAGGGACAGACGAACACCGGGGAGCTGTTTTTT
CASSFFEGQTNTGELFF
>-|TRBV7-2|-|TRBJ1-2|11
TGTGCCAGCAGCTTATTGGGTAGCTACACCTTC
CASSLLGSYTF
>-|TRBV5-1|TRBD1|TRBJ1-1|14
TGCGCCAGCAGCTTGGGGACAGGGGGCATGGAAGCTTTCTTT
CASSLGTGGMEAFF
>-|TRBV19|-|TRBJ1-5|16
TGTGCCAGTAGAAGGGGCGCCGGGAGCGGCAATCAGCCCCAGCATTTT
CASRRGAGSGNQPQHF
>-|TRBV28|-|TRBJ1-5|13
TGTGCCAGCAGGGAAATATCCAATCAGCCCCAGCATTTT
CASREISNQPQHF
>once|TRBV3-1/TRBV3-2|-|TRBJ2-1|14
TGTGCCAGCAGCCAAGAGCGGGGCTACAATGAGCAGTTCTTC
CASSQERGYNEQFF
>-|TRBV2|-|TRBJ2-2|15
TGTGCCAGCAGTGGGCCCTCACTAGAAACCGGGGAGCTGTTTTTT
CASSGPSLETGELFF
>-|TRBV5-1|TRBD1|TRBJ2-7|16
TGCGCCAGCAGCGCCCGCCCGGGACAGAGCTCCTACGAGCAGTACTTC
CASSARPGQSSYEQYF
>-|TRBV30|TRBD1|TRBJ1-1|13
TGTGCCTGGAGGCCGACAGGGCCCACTGAAGCTTTCTTT
CAWRPTGPTEAFF
>-|TRBV11-2|TRBD1|TRBJ1-6|20
TGTGCCAGCAGCTTAGATTATCAGGACAGGAAGTTCTCCTATAATTCACCCCTCCACTTT
CASSLDYQDRKFSYNSPLHF